One T cell receptor beta chain is described in this entry. The sample is drawn from a study of blood T cell repertoires in COVID-19. Study-level background: Donors in the United States, Italy and Spain gave samples during acute or convalescent COVID-19. From T cells, B-cell-depleted T cells, or PBMCs came the material, which was cDNA or gDNA.

In the study's own analysis: Amplifying reference gene primers gave estimates of nucleated cell counts. Here immunoSEQ multiplex PCR was the method, and the copy in TCRdb shows in-frame clones only, minus some. D and trimming were read from the DNA, whereas the V and J calls and clone size are those reported in that table. The profile shows about 80,000 clones, 80% of them singletons. The CDR3 has 16 amino acids. The germline gives CDR1 SEHNR, CDR2 FQNEAQ (reference sequence). V lost 4 bases and J lost 3, with 18 bases in between. The rearrangement uses TRBV7-9 and TRBJ1-1; D gene unclear. This receptor was identified in a woman aged 35 to 49 with active or convalescent COVID-19. Specimen: peripheral blood. CDR3 nucleotide sequence: TGTGCCAGCAGCTACCCTGAAACCTGGAGGGACACTGAAGCTTTCTTT. Amino acid sequence: CASSYPETWRDTEAFF. Full variable domain (rest looked up from reference TRBV7-9 and TRBJ1-1): DTGVSQNPRHKITKRGQNVTFRCDPISEHNRLYWYRQTLGQGPEFLTYFQNEAQLEKSRLLSDRFSAERPKGSFSTLEIQRTEQGDSAMYLCASSYPETWRDTEAFFGQGTRLTVV.